The present T cell receptor (beta chain) was sequenced within a study of pediatric ulcerative colitis. Study observations and caveats: In rectum, acute severe colitis had expanded clones and less diversity. Two rectal clonotypes were found only in ulcerative colitis patients, all of them.

Method: immunoSEQ multiplex PCR; TCRdb's copy keeps in-frame clones and lacks some. The sample holds under 70,000 clones, around 87% seen once. The sample holds one count of this clone. Its target is not known. Trimming took 5 bases from V and 6 from J; bases not matched to a gene: 10. The CDR3 runs 15 residues. Per the germline V gene, CDR1 is MNHEY and CDR2 is SMNVEV (reference sequence). The chain carries TRBV27 and TRBJ2-1; 7 nucleotides line up with TRBD1. Sequencing used blood. The receptor comes from a boy aged 5-17 years who was a control in a study of pediatric ulcerative colitis. DNA for the CDR3: TGTGCCAGCAGTCCACAGGGGATTGGGGTCAATGAGCAGTTCTTC. Translating it yields CASSPQGIGVNEQFF.